What follows describes a single TCR beta chain. This clone was detected only a few times. What this receptor recognizes is not known. No qualities accompany the bases; no much larger clone lies one base away. CD4+ T cells from unexposed donors were collected before the COVID-19 pandemic (2011-2018). Naive and memory CD4+ T cells were separated from cryopreserved PBMCs by CD4 enrichment followed by EasySep naive CD4+ T cell enrichment. The leukapheresis product for the unexposed donors was obtained through commercial purchase. Ficoll-Paque PLUS gradient centrifugation was used to isolate PBMCs from leukapheresis product or whole blood. PBMCs were either cryopreserved at -140°C or used fresh in the expansion assay. The QIAamp Micro DNA Kit was used to extract genomic DNA from the CD4+ T cells. This entry belongs to a study of CD4 T cells in relation to SARS-CoV-2 and coronaviruses (dated by TCRdb to the early 2020s). Looking at the study overall: HLA restriction was mapped for shared crossreactive spike epitopes using patient-derived lymphoblastoid cell lines. For other donors in the study, expansion assays were sequenced with a different, Illumina-based TCR-beta assay. Memory CD4+ T cell crossreactivity between SARS-CoV-2 and common cold coronavirus spike proteins was assessed at the TCR clonotype level in the study. The Adaptive Biotechnologies TCR-sequencing kit was used for samples from a few pre-COVID donors and for the naive versus memory experiments, whereas the other data were Illumina-based. Here is what the overall study found, with its caveats: In about 60% of donors, memory CD4+ clonotypes turned up that crossrecognized SARS-CoV-2 and at least one common cold coronavirus spike. Sequencing naive versus memory cells indicated that the assay picks up memory recall responses, not primary responses primed during culture. No donor contributed both pre-pandemic and post-infection samples, which limited tracing the source of pre-existing responses. Small numbers of patients and of tested TCRs were a limitation of the study. Since the crossreactivity analysis centred on spike protein, crossreactivity against other viral proteins was not assessed. Compared with monoreactive clones, crossreactive clones had significantly weaker SARS-CoV-2-driven expansion, a result consistent with antigenic imprinting.

DNA from uncultured naive and memory CD4+ T cells underwent immunoSEQ TCR-beta sequencing at deep resolution. Per the authors' processing: During preprocessing, nonproductive sequences were discarded, as were any CDR3s that did not begin with C, did not end with F or W, or were shorter than 7 amino acids. Cultured and uncultured naive and memory CD4+ repertoires were searched for CDR3s previously identified as spike- and CEF-reactive. Pairwise Levenshtein distance, computed with the stringdist R package after three terminal residues were trimmed from each end, was used as the measure of CDR3 homology. The immuneACCESS repertoire file appears here via TCRdb, limited to in-frame rearrangements. These files lack a portion of the clones; in checked studies, under half of the deficit traces to unresolved V genes, and the cause of the others is not known. From that table come the V and J calls and clone size; the DNA was used to work out D and trimming. A total of about 59,000 clones appear in this sample, around 86% of them only once. The ten largest clones take up around 1.5% of the sample.

This receptor was identified in a human donor in good health. Sequenced material: memory CD4+ T cells from PBMCs. The cell subset or site label, read with the paper, signifies: memory (non-naive) CD4+ T cells.

At the DNA level, the sequence is TGTGCCAGCAGTTTAAGGACAGGATATAGCAATCAGCCCCAGCATTTT. It codes for CASSLRTGYSNQPQHF. This receptor chain uses TRBV28 and TRBJ1-5, and TRBD1 matches 7 of the central bases. Unmatched junction bases come to 4, with V trimmed by 2 bases and J by 0 bases. Looking up the germline V gene yields CDR1 MDHEN and CDR2 SYDVKM. The CDR3, cysteine through phenylalanine, is 16 amino acids long. The read is trimmed to its CDR3 DNA, 48 bases read in frame from base 1.